This T cell receptor (beta chain) is drawn from a study of blood T cell repertoires in COVID-19. The wider study: Samples came from the United States, Italy and Spain, spanning acute and convalescent COVID-19. From T cells, B-cell-depleted T cells, or PBMCs came the material, which was cDNA or gDNA.

Method: immunoSEQ multiplex PCR; TCRdb's copy keeps in-frame clones and lacks some. The repertoire holds approximately 82,000 clones, with roughly four fifths as singletons. The germline V gene has CDR1 SGHTA and CDR2 FQGNSA. V dropped 5 bases and J dropped 5; count of bases not matched to a gene: 3. The CDR3 extends over 13 amino acids. The TCR was taken from a man aged 45-65 years with active or convalescent COVID-19. The sequenced material came from peripheral blood. The rearrangement joins TRBV7-2 to TRBJ1-5; TRBD1 aligns across 7 bases. The CDR3 loop reads CASSTQGDQPQHF. The CDR3 bases are TGTGCCAGCAGCACCCAGGGGGATCAGCCCCAGCATTTT.